The table lists the clone carrying this T cell receptor (beta chain) with a few counts. Produced via immunoSEQ multiplex PCR; TCRdb's table is partial and in-frame only. The sample has approximately 460,000 clones, about 91% seen once. Trimming removed 0 bases from V and 10 bases from J, with 7 bases in between. The germline V gene encodes CDR1 WNHNN and CDR2 SYGVQD (reference sequence). The CDR3 is 13 residues long. This sample was included in a study of blood T cell repertoires in COVID-19. Study at large: Samples representing acute and convalescent COVID-19 were sourced from the United States, Italy and Spain.

Seattle's cohort entered during active infection and was followed longitudinally. Material: peripheral blood. The gene calls are TRBV10-1 and TRBJ1-6; D remains ambiguous. This TCR derives from a man between 18 and 29 years old with COVID-19, enrolled during active disease. The CDR3 nucleotides are TGCGCCAGCAGTGAGTCCCGGGTCTCACCCCTCCACTTT. Protein: CASSESRVSPLHF.